Listed below are T cell receptor beta chains from one sample, sequenced in a study of cytomegalovirus exposure and HLA in healthy donors. Profiling relied on immunoSEQ multiplex PCR, and the TCRdb table lists in-frame clones only, not all of them. The table includes fewer than 90,000 clones, roughly 80% detected once. The sequenced material came from PBMCs. The receptors were sampled from a male donor in good health and CMV-seronegative. CDR3s include the opening cysteine and the closing phenylalanine or tryptophan. D genes are given only for firm matches. The listing skips clone size in some rows; elsewhere it reads once, few, many or a size class.

>TRBJ2-7|few|TRBV9|TRBD2|14
TGTGCCAGCAGCGGAGGACTAGTCGCCTACGAGCAGTACTTC
CASSGGLVAYEQYF
>TRBJ2-1|NA|TRBV19|TRBD1|16
TGTGCCAGTAGTATGGTGCGGGACAGGGGGAACAATGAGCAGTTCTTC
CASSMVRDRGNNEQFF
>TRBJ2-5|NA|TRBV6-6|TRBD2|16
TGTGCCAGCTCCACGGGGGGTCGAGGGTTGCAAGAGACCCAGTACTTC
CASSTGGRGLQETQYF
>TRBJ2-1|NA|TRBV5-1|TRBD2|17
TGCGCCAGCAGCCTCTCCGTACTTAGCGGGGGGGCCAGTGAGCAGTTCTTC
CASSLSVLSGGASEQFF
>TRBJ2-2|NA|TRBV9|NA|14
TGTGCCAGCAGCGTACGCCAGGGGACCGGGGAGCTGTTTTTT
CASSVRQGTGELFF
>TRBJ2-2|NA|TRBV14|TRBD1|16
TGTGCCAGCAGCCCAAGCGGAGACAGGGTCACCGGGGAGCTGTTTTTT
CASSPSGDRVTGELFF
>TRBJ1-1|NA|TRBV28|NA|15
TGTGCCAGCTACCAGAGCCGGGTGGGTAGCGCTGAAGCTTTCTTT
CASYQSRVGSAEAFF
>TRBJ2-3|NA|TRBV7-9|NA|15
TGTGCCAGCAGCAGCACCGGGACATTCGCAGATACGCAGTATTTT
CASSSTGTFADTQYF
>TRBJ2-7|NA|TRBV29-1|TRBD2|14
TGCAGCGTTGGGACTAGCGGGAAAACCTACGAGCAGTACTTC
CSVGTSGKTYEQYF
>TRBJ1-4|NA|TRBV7-2|NA|17
TGTGCCAGCAGCCCCTCGACCCTACAGGCGAAATATGAAAAACTGTTTTTT
CASSPSTLQAKYEKLFF
>TRBJ1-5|NA|TRBV11-2|TRBD1|14
TGTGCCAGCAGCCGGGACAGACTTAATCAGCCCCAGCATTTT
CASSRDRLNQPQHF
>TRBJ1-1|NA|TRBV29-1|TRBD1|13
TGCAGCGTTGAAAAAAAGGGACAGGGTGAAGCTTTCTTT
CSVEKKGQGEAFF
>TRBJ2-5|NA|TRBV6-1|NA|13
TGTGCCAGCAGTGAGGACCCGCGGGGGACCCAGTACTTC
CASSEDPRGTQYF
>TRBJ2-5|NA|TRBV5-1|TRBD2|16
TGCGCCAGCAGCTTGGTCGGCCGGGGGGGCCGAGAGACCCAGTACTTC
CASSLVGRGGRETQYF
>TRBJ2-7|NA|TRBV7-2|NA|13
TGTGCCAGCAGCCCGGACTGGTACAACGAGCAGTACTTC
CASSPDWYNEQYF
>TRBJ1-1|NA|TRBV6-5|NA|16
TGTGCCAGCAGTTACTCGACGTGGGGGCAGAACACTGAAGCTTTCTTT
CASSYSTWGQNTEAFF
>TRBJ1-4|NA|TRBV4-3|NA|13
TGCGCCAGCAGCCAACTCCAACACGAAAAACTGTTTTTT
CASSQLQHEKLFF